Listed below are T cell receptor beta chains from one sample, sequenced in a study of beta chain features in type 1 diabetes. The assay was immunoSEQ multiplex PCR, and TCRdb's table has in-frame clones only and misses some. In the table there are over 700,000 clones, roughly 17% of which are singletons. Sequenced sample: naive CD4+ T cells from blood. These receptor sequences come from a young woman in good health. Both conserved end residues are part of each CDR3. A D gene is named only where the DNA matches it firmly. A row's size may be missing; if present it is once, few, many or a size class.

. | TRBJ2-7 | . | TRBV7-9 | TGTGCCAGCACGCCTGGATACGAGCAGTACTTC | CASTPGYEQYF
few | TRBJ2-7 | . | TRBV2 | TGTGCCAGCAGTGAAGTTTCGGTCGACGAGCAGTACTTC | CASSEVSVDEQYF
. | TRBJ2-5 | . | TRBV11-2 | TGTGCCAGCAGCTTTTCAATCCGAGAGACCCAGTACTTC | CASSFSIRETQYF
. | TRBJ2-1 | . | TRBV7-8 | TGTGCCAGCAGCTTGTACCGGTCCTACAATGAGCAGTTCTTC | CASSLYRSYNEQFF
few | TRBJ2-3 | TRBD2 | TRBV5-1 | TGCGCCAGCAGCCGGACTAGCGGAACAGATACGCAGTATTTT | CASSRTSGTDTQYF
. | TRBJ2-1 | TRBD2 | TRBV5-4 | TGTGCCAGCAGCCCCCTTAGGGAGGGTGAGGAGTTCTTC | CASSPLREGEEFF
. | TRBJ2-7 | . | TRBV20-1 | TGCAGTGCTCACTCCCGTTACGAGCAGTACTTC | CSAHSRYEQYF
. | TRBJ2-1 | . | TRBV7-2 | TGTGCCAGCAGCTTAGTAACAGGCTTCGGGCAGCAGTTCTTC | CASSLVTGFGQQFF
. | TRBJ2-2 | TRBD2 | TRBV9 | TGTGCCAGCAGCGTGCCCCGGGTAGCGGGAGACACCGGGGAGCTGTTTTTT | CASSVPRVAGDTGELFF
. | TRBJ2-7 | . | TRBV4-3 | TGCGCCAGCAGCCACTACTCCCACGAGCAGTACTTC | CASSHYSHEQYF
few | TRBJ2-2 | TRBD2 | TRBV9 | TGTGCCAGCAGCAAACTAGCGGGAGGGGCTACCGGGGAGCTGTTTTTT | CASSKLAGGATGELFF
. | TRBJ2-3 | TRBD2 | TRBV9 | TGTGCCAGCAGCCCTCCCCAGGGCGGCGGGAGAATGAATACGCAGTATTTT | CASSPPQGGGRMNTQYF
. | TRBJ2-7 | . | TRBV7-9 | TGTGCCACAGACAGGATTGGAACTCCCGAGCAGTACTTC | CATDRIGTPEQYF
few | TRBJ1-1 | . | TRBV6-5 | TGTGCCAGCAGTTACCGGTCGGGGGGGACTGAAGCTTTCTTT | CASSYRSGGTEAFF
. | TRBJ2-7 | TRBD1 | TRBV15 | TGTGCCACCAGCAGGGACAGGACCTACGAGCAGTACTTC | CATSRDRTYEQYF
. | TRBJ1-5 | . | TRBV4-3 | TGCGCCAGCAGCCGCCAGACCGATCAGCCCCAGCATTTT | CASSRQTDQPQHF
. | TRBJ1-5 | . | TRBV4-2 | TGTGCCAGCAGCCAAGCGGACCTGCGGCACAATCAGCCCCAGCATTTT | CASSQADLRHNQPQHF
. | TRBJ2-7 | TRBD2 | TRBV11-1 | TGTGCCAGCAGCTTAGGCCTAGCGGGAAAATACGAGCAGTACTTC | CASSLGLAGKYEQYF
few | TRBJ2-1 | . | TRBV21-1 | TGTGCCAGCAGCAAGTTGGACTGTTACAATGAGCAGTTCTTC | CASSKLDCYNEQFF
few | TRBJ2-7 | TRBD2 | TRBV5-4 | TGTGCCAGCAGCTTTTCTGGCGGGAGGGGAGAGCAGTACTTC | CASSFSGGRGEQYF
. | TRBJ2-1 | . | TRBV27 | TGTGCCAGCAGAGAGCAGGGGAGGTCTTTATGGTCCTACAATGAGCAGTTCTTC | CASREQGRSLWSYNEQFF
. | TRBJ1-1 | . | TRBV6-5 | TGTGCCAGCAGCCGGTTAATGAACACTGAAGCTTTCTTT | CASSRLMNTEAFF
. | TRBJ2-7 | . | TRBV4-3 | TGCGCCAGCAGCCAAAATCTCGTGGATCGGTTGTACTTC | CASSQNLVDRLYF
. | TRBJ2-7 | . | TRBV6-6 | TGTGCCAGCAGTTACCGGGATTACGAGCAGTACTTC | CASSYRDYEQYF
few | TRBJ1-2 | . | TRBV28 | TGTGCCAGTAAGACAGGCCCTAACTATGGCTACACCTTC | CASKTGPNYGYTF
few | TRBJ2-6 | . | TRBV2 | TGTGCCAGCATTCGGGACCTCTCTGGGGCCAACGTCCTGACTTTC | CASIRDLSGANVLTF
. | TRBJ2-7 | . | TRBV27 | TGTGCCAGCAGGGAGGGGTTTTCCTACGAGCAGTACTTC | CASREGFSYEQYF
few | TRBJ2-3 | . | TRBV7-9 | TGTGCCAGCAGCTCTCACTCGGTACCGACAGATACGCAGTATTTT | CASSSHSVPTDTQYF
few | TRBJ1-2 | . | TRBV7-2 | TGTGCCAGCAGCTTCCGATCGACAGGCCGCTTCTATGGCTACACCTTC | CASSFRSTGRFYGYTF
few | TRBJ2-7 | . | TRBV28 | TGTGCCAGCGCGGGACACAGCTACGAGCAGTACTTC | CASAGHSYEQYF
. | TRBJ2-3 | . | TRBV11-2 | TGTGCCAGCAGCTCCCTGGGCGGGCTGGGAGATACGCAGTATTTT | CASSSLGGLGDTQYF
. | TRBJ2-1 | . | TRBV25-1 | TGTGCCAGCAGTGAACGGTTGGGTGGGGAACAGTTCTTC | CASSERLGGEQFF
few | TRBJ1-2 | TRBD1 | TRBV7-2 | TGTGCCAGCAGCTTAAAGGGACAGGGGCAGAACTATGGCTACACCTTC | CASSLKGQGQNYGYTF
. | TRBJ2-5 | . | TRBV10-3 | TGTGCCATCAGTGTCGGAGAGACCCAGTACTTC | CAISVGETQYF
. | TRBJ2-1 | TRBD1 | TRBV5-5 | TGTGCCAGCAGCTTGGCCCGGGACAGGGGGCTGAATGAGCAGTTCTTC | CASSLARDRGLNEQFF
. | TRBJ2-3 | TRBD2 | TRBV7-6 | TGTGCCAGCAGCTTGTTTCTAGCGGGAGGCCTAGATACGCAGTATTTT | CASSLFLAGGLDTQYF
few | TRBJ1-4 | . | TRBV5-4 | TGTGCCAGCAGCTTGCAGGGTGAAGTTGAAAAACTGTTTTTT | CASSLQGEVEKLFF
. | TRBJ2-6 | . | TRBV6-5 | TGTGCCAGCAGTTACTCGTCGAGAGGGGGGGCCAACGTCCTGACTTTC | CASSYSSRGGANVLTF
. | TRBJ2-4 | TRBD1 | TRBV19 | TGTGCCAGTAGCAGCCCGCCAGGGGGCACGAACATTCAGTACTTC | CASSSPPGGTNIQYF
. | TRBJ2-6 | . | TRBV15 | TGTGCCACCAGCAGAGGCGGCGTCTCTGGGGCCAACGTCCTGACTTTC | CATSRGGVSGANVLTF
. | TRBJ2-5 | . | TRBV9 | TGTGCCAGCAGCGTAGCCCCGACTTTCTTGGAGACCCAGTACTTC | CASSVAPTFLETQYF
. | TRBJ2-7 | . | TRBV5-4 | TGTGCCAGCAGCTTGGCGGTAGGGTGGTTGGTCTACGAGCAGTACTTC | CASSLAVGWLVYEQYF
. | TRBJ1-5 | . | TRBV10-3 | TGTGCCATCAGTGACCTTGCGGGGGATCAGCCCCAGCATTTT | CAISDLAGDQPQHF
few | TRBJ2-3 | TRBD1 | TRBV5-1 | TGCGCCAGCAGCTTGGACAGGGGGGAAGATACGCAGTATTTT | CASSLDRGEDTQYF
few | TRBJ2-2 | . | TRBV15 | TGTGCCACCAGCAGAGATCATCTCTACGGAGCGAACACCGGGGAGCTGTTTTTT | CATSRDHLYGANTGELFF
few | TRBJ2-2 | . | TRBV9 | TGTACGGAGGAGGGAGAGACCAGGGGCGGGGAGCTGTTTTTT | CTEEGETRGGELFF
few | TRBJ1-2 | . | TRBV5-4 | TGTGCCAGCAGCTTTGTCCAGGGTCCGACATATGGCTACACCTTC | CASSFVQGPTYGYTF
few | TRBJ2-5 | . | TRBV4-2 | TGTGCCAGCAGCCAAGAATCGGGCCGCGAGACCCAGTACTTC | CASSQESGRETQYF
few | TRBJ2-5 | TRBD2 | TRBV29-1 | TGCAGCGTTATCGGTCCAGTGGGTGGCCGCGGGGGGACCCAGTACTTC | CSVIGPVGGRGGTQYF
few | TRBJ2-3 | TRBD2 | TRBV4-3 | TGCGCCAGCAGCCAAGATCGCGAAGGCGGGAGGGGAAGATTCGGCACAGATACGCAGTATTTT | CASSQDREGGRGRFGTDTQYF
few | TRBJ2-1 | TRBD1 | TRBV28 | TGTGCCAGCAGTTTTGTTTATGGGACAGCACGCAATGAGCAGTTCTTC | CASSFVYGTARNEQFF